Listed below are T cell receptor beta chains from one sample, sequenced in a study of blood T cell repertoires in COVID-19. Some clones are missing from TCRdb's copy, which holds only in-frame ones; the method was immunoSEQ multiplex PCR. Among about 200,000 clones listed, around nine tenths were seen once. The sample taken for sequencing was peripheral blood. These receptors originate from a man between 60 and 75 years old who had recovered from COVID-19. The conserved cysteine and the conserved F or W are not part of the CDR3 here. Fields, in order: V gene, D gene, J gene, CDR3 protein. The D gene is left open where the match is weak.

V gene: TRBV5-1; D gene: TRBD2; J gene: TRBJ2-7; CDR3 protein: ASSFGRQSGRENEQY
V gene: TRBV18; D gene: TRBD1; J gene: TRBJ2-3; CDR3 protein: ASSGTGRTDTQY
V gene: TRBV21-1; D gene: .; J gene: TRBJ2-7; CDR3 protein: ASSKGGTLRTYEQY
V gene: TRBV19; D gene: .; J gene: TRBJ2-2; CDR3 protein: ASSTRGGPGELF
V gene: TRBV5-1; D gene: .; J gene: TRBJ1-4; CDR3 protein: ASNLGGGTNEKLF
V gene: TRBV5-4; D gene: TRBD1; J gene: TRBJ1-2; CDR3 protein: ASSMDRGRGYT
V gene: TRBV5-8; D gene: .; J gene: TRBJ1-1; CDR3 protein: ASSLLENTEAF
V gene: TRBV23-1; D gene: .; J gene: TRBJ1-4; CDR3 protein: ASRPRLRWKLF
V gene: TRBV19; D gene: .; J gene: TRBJ1-1; CDR3 protein: ASSIVGRGVNTEAF
V gene: TRBV29-1; D gene: TRBD2; J gene: TRBJ2-7; CDR3 protein: SVLAGGPYEQY
V gene: TRBV5-1; D gene: .; J gene: TRBJ1-2; CDR3 protein: ASSPRSTGSSGYT
V gene: TRBV7-2; D gene: .; J gene: TRBJ1-6; CDR3 protein: ASSSLVPSPLH
V gene: TRBV21-1; D gene: .; J gene: TRBJ2-7; CDR3 protein: ASSKEGRLGQGLHEQY
V gene: TRBV18; D gene: TRBD1; J gene: TRBJ1-1; CDR3 protein: ASSPGTGGGNTEAF
V gene: TRBV14; D gene: .; J gene: TRBJ2-1; CDR3 protein: ASSRPGHYEGQF
V gene: TRBV7-6; D gene: TRBD1; J gene: TRBJ1-2; CDR3 protein: ASIGTDGYT
V gene: TRBV5-6; D gene: TRBD1; J gene: TRBJ2-3; CDR3 protein: ASSSTGTARDTQY
V gene: TRBV7-9; D gene: .; J gene: TRBJ1-5; CDR3 protein: ASSLEATDQPQH
V gene: TRBV28; D gene: .; J gene: TRBJ1-1; CDR3 protein: ASIGASTMNTEAF
V gene: TRBV19; D gene: TRBD2; J gene: TRBJ2-7; CDR3 protein: ASSRLRAGGLVNEQY